This T cell receptor (beta chain) was documented in a study of blood T cell repertoires in COVID-19. Looking at the study overall: The United States, Italy and Spain provided the acute and convalescent COVID-19 samples.

Trimming removed 5 bases at V and 3 bases at J, with 7 bases between. Per germline, CDR1 SGHAT and CDR2 FQNNGV. The CDR3 runs to 12 residues. Profiled with immunoSEQ multiplex PCR; TCRdb holds only in-frame clones, not every one. The repertoire holds hundreds of thousands of clones, about 86% seen once, with over 2% in the top ten. The chain recombines TRBV11-2 with TRBJ1-1; D unresolved. The specimen sequenced was peripheral blood. This TCR derives from a woman in her 30s who had recovered from COVID-19. The DNA for the CDR3 is TGTGCCAGCAGCATCACTGACACTGAAGCTTTCTTT. This gives the protein CASSITDTEAFF.